The present T cell receptor (beta chain) was sequenced within a study of T cell changes during pregnancy in multiple sclerosis. V was shortened by 5 bases and J by 3 bases, with 16 bases between the two germline ends. CDR3 length equals 15 residues. CDR1 and CDR2 (germline): SGHTA, FQGNSA. Measured with immunoSEQ multiplex PCR; TCRdb has only the in-frame clones, and not every one. The sample has more than 55,000 clones; approximately 90% are singletons. Specimen: peripheral blood, collected in the first trimester of pregnancy. The clonotype originates from a female donor in good health, enrolled as a control in a pregnancy study. V usage is TRBV7-2 and J usage is TRBJ2-5, with a weak D call TRBD1 (6 bases). CDR3 sequence (DNA): TGTGCCAGCAGCCACTACCGGGACACTAAAGAGACCCAGTACTTC. It is translated as CASSHYRDTKETQYF.